This paragraph reports one TCR beta chain. The sample is drawn from a study of blood T cell repertoires in COVID-19. The wider study: PBMCs, B-cell-depleted T cells, or T cells were the source of the cDNA or gDNA that made up the material.

Source study methods: Amplifying reference gene primers gave estimates of nucleated cell counts. TCRdb's copy holds only in-frame clones and misses some; the assay was immunoSEQ multiplex PCR. V and J calls and clone size come straight from that table; D and trimming were deduced from the DNA. The sample has more than 120,000 clones; about 90% are singletons. V was cut by 4 bases and J by 0 bases, with 7 bases left in between. The germline CDR1 and CDR2 sequences are SGHDN and FVKESK. The CDR3 is made up of 14 amino acids. The rearrangement links TRBV14 to TRBJ1-3; the D is unclear. The sequence was collected from a man aged 50-59 years who had recovered from COVID-19. The sample comprised peripheral blood. CDR3 sequence: CASSLGVSGNTIYF. The CDR3 DNA sequence: TGTGCCAGCAGCCTCGGGGTCTCTGGAAACACCATATATTTT. Together with reference TRBV14 and TRBJ1-3, the CDR3 gives the full variable domain: EAGVTQFPSHSVIEKGQTVTLRCDPISGHDNLYWYRRVMGKEIKFLLHFVKESKQDESGMPNNRFLAERTGGTYSTLKVQPAELEDSGVYFCASSLGVSGNTIYFGEGSWLTVV.